This T cell receptor (beta chain) was retrieved from a study of technical replicates of blood from several donors. Assay: immunoSEQ multiplex PCR; the TCRdb copy retains only in-frame clones and omits some. This sample carries 98,000 or so clones, roughly 96% of them seen once, and the ten largest clones take 0.2% to 0.25%. Deletions cut 0 bases from V and 9 bases from J, with 6 bases between. From germline, CDR1 is MNHEY and CDR2 SVGAGI. This CDR3 comprises 13 residues. This TCR came from a human donor in good health. Sequencing was performed on T cells isolated from PBMCs. This chain joins TRBV6-5 and TRBJ1-6; no clear D gene. Here the CDR3 DNA reads TGTGCCAGCAGTTACTCCGGGGTTTCACCCCTCCACTTT. It encodes CASSYSGVSPLHF.